These T cell receptor beta chains were read from a single sample in a study of T cell changes during pregnancy in multiple sclerosis. TCRdb keeps only in-frame clones here, not all; method: immunoSEQ multiplex PCR. The sample carries about 13,000 clones, about nine tenths recorded once. The starting material was CD8+ T cells from peripheral blood mononuclear cells, obtained in the first trimester of pregnancy. The receptors stem from a female donor with multiple sclerosis, enrolled in a pregnancy study. The CDR3 runs from the conserved cysteine through the conserved F or W. Fields, in order: D gene, J gene, V gene, clone size, CDR3 protein, CDR3 DNA. D genes are given only for firm matches. Size is omitted from some rows. Given values are once, few, many or a class for expanded clones.

d_gene: TRBD1
j_gene: TRBJ2-7
v_gene: TRBV7-9
abundance: -
CDR3aa: CASSRPNRGSYEQYF
CDR3nt: TGTGCCAGCAGCCGACCTAACAGGGGATCCTACGAGCAGTACTTC

d_gene: TRBD2
j_gene: TRBJ2-3
v_gene: TRBV28
abundance: -
CDR3aa: CASSLYGGGRGTDTQYF
CDR3nt: TGTGCCAGCAGTTTATACGGGGGAGGGAGAGGTACAGATACGCAGTATTTT

d_gene: -
j_gene: TRBJ2-2
v_gene: TRBV2
abundance: -
CDR3aa: CASRTGSSNTGELFF
CDR3nt: TGTGCCAGCAGAACAGGGTCATCGAACACCGGGGAGCTGTTTTTT

d_gene: -
j_gene: TRBJ1-1
v_gene: TRBV6-6
abundance: -
CDR3aa: CASSYGRWRDTEAFF
CDR3nt: TGTGCCAGCAGTTACGGGAGGTGGAGGGACACTGAAGCTTTCTTT

d_gene: TRBD2
j_gene: TRBJ2-3
v_gene: TRBV4-3
abundance: -
CDR3aa: CASSQDGRGGRDTQYF
CDR3nt: TGCGCCAGCAGCCAAGACGGGCGGGGGGGCCGAGATACGCAGTATTTT

d_gene: TRBD2
j_gene: TRBJ2-1
v_gene: TRBV7-9
abundance: -
CDR3aa: CASSQAGANNEQFF
CDR3nt: TGTGCCAGCAGCCAAGCGGGGGCAAACAATGAGCAGTTCTTC

d_gene: TRBD1
j_gene: TRBJ1-1
v_gene: TRBV13
abundance: -
CDR3aa: CASSLVVGTGVNTEAFF
CDR3nt: TGTGCCAGCAGCTTAGTAGTTGGGACAGGCGTGAACACTGAAGCTTTCTTT

d_gene: -
j_gene: TRBJ2-7
v_gene: TRBV4-1
abundance: -
CDR3aa: CASSHGRDRDIYEQYF
CDR3nt: TGCGCCAGCAGCCACGGGAGGGACAGGGATATCTACGAGCAGTACTTC

d_gene: TRBD1
j_gene: TRBJ2-1
v_gene: TRBV6-6
abundance: once
CDR3aa: CASSYFGQGHNEQFF
CDR3nt: TGTGCCAGCAGTTACTTCGGACAGGGCCACAATGAGCAGTTCTTC

d_gene: -
j_gene: TRBJ1-1
v_gene: TRBV6-5
abundance: -
CDR3aa: CASSYSEGLTEAFF
CDR3nt: TGTGCCAGCAGTTACTCGGAGGGGCTGACTGAAGCTTTCTTT

d_gene: -
j_gene: TRBJ2-3
v_gene: TRBV30
abundance: -
CDR3aa: CARDSGSSTDTQYF
CDR3nt: TGTGCCCGAGATAGCGGTTCTAGCACAGATACGCAGTATTTT

d_gene: -
j_gene: TRBJ1-5
v_gene: TRBV6-1
abundance: -
CDR3aa: CASSEHRGYSNQPQHF
CDR3nt: TGTGCCAGCAGTGAACACCGCGGCTATAGCAATCAGCCCCAGCATTTT

d_gene: TRBD2
j_gene: TRBJ2-3
v_gene: TRBV6-4
abundance: -
CDR3aa: CASSGLAGSTDTQYF
CDR3nt: TGTGCCAGCAGTGGACTAGCGGGCAGCACAGATACGCAGTATTTT

d_gene: -
j_gene: TRBJ1-3
v_gene: TRBV9
abundance: -
CDR3aa: CASSLEEAGNTIYF
CDR3nt: TGTGCCAGCAGCCTGGAGGAGGCTGGAAACACCATATATTTT

d_gene: -
j_gene: TRBJ2-1
v_gene: TRBV11-3
abundance: -
CDR3aa: CASSLEVRGEQFF
CDR3nt: TGTGCCAGCAGCTTAGAGGTTAGGGGTGAGCAGTTCTTC

d_gene: TRBD1
j_gene: TRBJ2-1
v_gene: TRBV29-1
abundance: -
CDR3aa: CSVLTGQYNEQFF
CDR3nt: TGCAGCGTCCTGACAGGGCAGTACAATGAGCAGTTCTTC

d_gene: TRBD1
j_gene: TRBJ2-7
v_gene: TRBV4-3
abundance: once
CDR3aa: CASSQVGTGGYEQYF
CDR3nt: TGCGCCAGCAGCCAAGTAGGGACAGGGGGCTACGAGCAGTACTTC

d_gene: -
j_gene: TRBJ2-2
v_gene: TRBV5-1
abundance: -
CDR3aa: CASSLHRAINTGELFF
CDR3nt: TGCGCCAGCAGCTTGCACAGGGCCATAAACACCGGGGAGCTGTTTTTT

d_gene: TRBD1
j_gene: TRBJ1-6
v_gene: TRBV2
abundance: -
CDR3aa: CASSYDRGPFGSPLHF
CDR3nt: TGTGCCAGCAGTTATGACAGGGGGCCATTCGGTTCACCCCTCCACTTT

d_gene: TRBD2
j_gene: TRBJ2-3
v_gene: TRBV7-9
abundance: -
CDR3aa: CASSSTSGGRRYF
CDR3nt: TGTGCCAGCAGCTCGACTAGCGGGGGGCGGAGGTATTTT

d_gene: TRBD1
j_gene: TRBJ1-5
v_gene: TRBV4-1
abundance: -
CDR3aa: CASRGTGNSNQPQHF
CDR3nt: TGCGCCAGCAGGGGGACAGGGAATAGCAATCAGCCCCAGCATTTT

d_gene: TRBD1
j_gene: TRBJ1-4
v_gene: TRBV9
abundance: -
CDR3aa: CASSTRDRGTTNEKLFF
CDR3nt: TGTGCCAGCAGCACCCGGGACAGGGGTACAACTAATGAAAAACTGTTTTTT

d_gene: TRBD1
j_gene: TRBJ2-7
v_gene: TRBV4-1
abundance: once
CDR3aa: CASSQWPGQRNSYEQYF
CDR3nt: TGCGCCAGCAGCCAATGGCCGGGACAGAGGAACTCCTACGAGCAGTACTTC

d_gene: -
j_gene: TRBJ1-2
v_gene: TRBV18
abundance: -
CDR3aa: CASSPEQVGGIYGYTF
CDR3nt: TGTGCCAGCTCACCCGAACAGGTTGGGGGCATCTATGGCTACACCTTC

d_gene: -
j_gene: TRBJ2-7
v_gene: TRBV5-4
abundance: few
CDR3aa: CASSLAVGGREQYF
CDR3nt: TGTGCCAGCAGCTTAGCGGTGGGGGGTCGCGAGCAGTACTTC

d_gene: TRBD1
j_gene: TRBJ2-3
v_gene: TRBV7-3
abundance: -
CDR3aa: CASSQTGGADTQYF
CDR3nt: TGTGCCAGCAGCCAAACAGGGGGCGCAGATACGCAGTATTTT

d_gene: TRBD1
j_gene: TRBJ2-3
v_gene: TRBV6-4
abundance: -
CDR3aa: CASSVDPGQGARVLYF
CDR3nt: TGTGCCAGCAGTGTCGATCCGGGACAGGGGGCGCGGGTTCTGTATTTT

d_gene: TRBD2
j_gene: TRBJ2-2
v_gene: TRBV5-6
abundance: once
CDR3aa: CASSLGLAGGPGELFF
CDR3nt: TGTGCCAGCAGCTTGGGACTAGCGGGGGGGCCCGGGGAGCTGTTTTTT

d_gene: TRBD1
j_gene: TRBJ2-7
v_gene: TRBV16
abundance: -
CDR3aa: CASSQPGQSYEQYF
CDR3nt: TGTGCCAGCAGCCAACCGGGACAGAGCTACGAGCAGTACTTC

d_gene: -
j_gene: TRBJ2-7
v_gene: TRBV28
abundance: -
CDR3aa: CASSPLGQGGLSYEQYF
CDR3nt: TGTGCCAGCAGCCCCCTGGGGCAGGGGGGCCTCTCCTACGAGCAGTACTTC

d_gene: TRBD2
j_gene: TRBJ2-6
v_gene: TRBV4-3
abundance: -
CDR3aa: CASSESGGSTGANVLTF
CDR3nt: TGCGCCAGCAGCGAGTCGGGGGGGAGCACTGGGGCCAACGTCCTGACTTTC

d_gene: -
j_gene: TRBJ2-7
v_gene: TRBV5-6
abundance: -
CDR3aa: CASNGGRYEQYF
CDR3nt: TGTGCCAGCAACGGGGGTCGCTACGAGCAGTACTTC

d_gene: TRBD2
j_gene: TRBJ2-1
v_gene: TRBV9
abundance: -
CDR3aa: CASSFGGGGEQFF
CDR3nt: TGTGCCAGCAGCTTCGGGGGGGGTGGAGAGCAGTTCTTC

d_gene: -
j_gene: TRBJ1-6
v_gene: TRBV30
abundance: -
CDR3aa: CAWSVTRSSYNSPLHF
CDR3nt: TGTGCCTGGAGTGTAACAAGGAGCTCCTATAATTCACCCCTCCACTTT

d_gene: TRBD2
j_gene: TRBJ2-2
v_gene: TRBV5-1
abundance: -
CDR3aa: CASSLGGTGELFF
CDR3nt: TGCGCCAGCAGCCTCGGGGGGACCGGGGAGCTGTTTTTT

d_gene: -
j_gene: TRBJ2-5
v_gene: TRBV4-3
abundance: -
CDR3aa: CASSQDGQGQETQYF
CDR3nt: TGCGCCAGCAGCCAAGATGGGCAGGGCCAAGAGACCCAGTACTTC

d_gene: -
j_gene: TRBJ1-4
v_gene: TRBV7-9
abundance: -
CDR3aa: CASSFRDTDNEKLFF
CDR3nt: TGTGCCAGCAGCTTCCGGGACACAGATAATGAAAAACTGTTTTTT

d_gene: -
j_gene: TRBJ2-7
v_gene: TRBV11-2
abundance: -
CDR3aa: CASSLWQEQYF
CDR3nt: TGTGCCAGCAGCTTATGGCAGGAGCAGTACTTC

d_gene: TRBD1
j_gene: TRBJ2-3
v_gene: TRBV6-4
abundance: -
CDR3aa: CASSPSGTGTDTQYF
CDR3nt: TGTGCCAGCAGTCCCTCTGGGACAGGGACAGATACGCAGTATTTT

d_gene: -
j_gene: TRBJ1-2
v_gene: TRBV6-1
abundance: -
CDR3aa: CASSVTEHGYTF
CDR3nt: TGTGCCAGCAGTGTGACAGAGCATGGCTACACCTTC

d_gene: TRBD1
j_gene: TRBJ1-6
v_gene: TRBV27
abundance: -
CDR3aa: CASSYEGGNSPLHF
CDR3nt: TGTGCCAGCAGTTATGAAGGGGGCAATTCACCCCTCCACTTT

d_gene: -
j_gene: TRBJ2-5
v_gene: TRBV5-8
abundance: -
CDR3aa: CASSLGSGQPARGETQYF
CDR3nt: TGTGCCAGCAGCTTGGGGTCAGGGCAACCGGCCCGTGGCGAGACCCAGTACTTC

d_gene: TRBD2
j_gene: TRBJ2-1
v_gene: TRBV9
abundance: -
CDR3aa: CASSASWRGASYNEQFF
CDR3nt: TGTGCCAGCAGCGCCTCTTGGCGGGGGGCCTCCTACAATGAGCAGTTCTTC

d_gene: -
j_gene: TRBJ1-2
v_gene: TRBV28
abundance: -
CDR3aa: CASSPRGIYGYTF
CDR3nt: TGTGCCAGCAGCCCAAGGGGGATCTATGGCTACACCTTC

d_gene: TRBD1
j_gene: TRBJ1-1
v_gene: TRBV10-3
abundance: -
CDR3aa: CAISESGRGSNTEAFF
CDR3nt: TGTGCCATCAGTGAGTCCGGCAGGGGGTCGAACACTGAAGCTTTCTTT

d_gene: -
j_gene: TRBJ1-1
v_gene: TRBV2
abundance: -
CDR3aa: CASSEALVEGATEAFF
CDR3nt: TGTGCCAGCAGTGAAGCGCTAGTAGAAGGGGCCACTGAAGCTTTCTTT

d_gene: -
j_gene: TRBJ2-3
v_gene: TRBV4-2
abundance: -
CDR3aa: CASSQDLERASTDTQYF
CDR3nt: TGTGCCAGCAGCCAAGATCTTGAGCGGGCCTCCACAGATACGCAGTATTTT

d_gene: TRBD1
j_gene: TRBJ2-1
v_gene: TRBV29-1
abundance: -
CDR3aa: CSGDAGGVRDEQFF
CDR3nt: TGCAGCGGGGACGCAGGGGGCGTTAGGGATGAGCAGTTCTTC

d_gene: -
j_gene: TRBJ1-6
v_gene: TRBV4-1
abundance: once
CDR3aa: CASSQDQESPLHF
CDR3nt: TGCGCCAGCAGCCAAGATCAGGAATCACCCCTCCACTTT

d_gene: TRBD2
j_gene: TRBJ2-3
v_gene: TRBV6-4
abundance: -
CDR3aa: CASSPMTSSGTDTQYF
CDR3nt: TGTGCCAGCAGCCCTATGACTAGCAGCGGGACAGATACGCAGTATTTT

d_gene: TRBD1
j_gene: TRBJ2-1
v_gene: TRBV10-2
abundance: -
CDR3aa: CASSEGWGTGYNEQFF
CDR3nt: TGCGCCAGCAGTGAGGGATGGGGGACAGGGTACAATGAGCAGTTCTTC

d_gene: TRBD2
j_gene: TRBJ2-7
v_gene: TRBV9
abundance: -
CDR3aa: CASSGGGGGPYEQYF
CDR3nt: TGTGCCAGTTCTGGGGGGGGCGGGGGGCCTTACGAGCAGTACTTC

d_gene: TRBD1
j_gene: TRBJ1-1
v_gene: TRBV7-8
abundance: medium-sized
CDR3aa: CASSDSTGVGYTEAFF
CDR3nt: TGTGCCAGCAGCGATAGTACAGGGGTTGGGTACACTGAAGCTTTCTTT

d_gene: TRBD2
j_gene: TRBJ2-2
v_gene: TRBV30
abundance: -
CDR3aa: CAWSVQAGEVGELFF
CDR3nt: TGTGCCTGGAGTGTTCAGGCGGGAGAGGTCGGGGAGCTGTTTTTT

d_gene: -
j_gene: TRBJ2-1
v_gene: TRBV5-6
abundance: -
CDR3aa: CASSGPLHEQFF
CDR3nt: TGTGCCAGCAGCGGGCCCCTCCATGAGCAGTTCTTC

d_gene: TRBD1
j_gene: TRBJ1-5
v_gene: TRBV10-2
abundance: -
CDR3aa: CASGSGQGRQPQHF
CDR3nt: TGCGCCAGCGGGTCAGGACAGGGTCGGCAGCCCCAGCATTTT

d_gene: TRBD1
j_gene: TRBJ1-1
v_gene: TRBV9
abundance: -
CDR3aa: CASSVAGTGRTEAFF
CDR3nt: TGTGCCAGCAGCGTAGCCGGGACAGGGCGCACTGAAGCTTTCTTT

d_gene: -
j_gene: TRBJ1-2
v_gene: TRBV7-6
abundance: -
CDR3aa: CASSLVEAPLYGYTF
CDR3nt: TGTGCCAGCAGCTTAGTCGAGGCCCCCCTCTATGGCTACACCTTC

d_gene: TRBD2
j_gene: TRBJ2-7
v_gene: TRBV10-1
abundance: -
CDR3aa: CASSESSSGGYEQYF
CDR3nt: TGCGCCAGCAGTGAGTCTTCTAGCGGGGGCTACGAGCAGTACTTC